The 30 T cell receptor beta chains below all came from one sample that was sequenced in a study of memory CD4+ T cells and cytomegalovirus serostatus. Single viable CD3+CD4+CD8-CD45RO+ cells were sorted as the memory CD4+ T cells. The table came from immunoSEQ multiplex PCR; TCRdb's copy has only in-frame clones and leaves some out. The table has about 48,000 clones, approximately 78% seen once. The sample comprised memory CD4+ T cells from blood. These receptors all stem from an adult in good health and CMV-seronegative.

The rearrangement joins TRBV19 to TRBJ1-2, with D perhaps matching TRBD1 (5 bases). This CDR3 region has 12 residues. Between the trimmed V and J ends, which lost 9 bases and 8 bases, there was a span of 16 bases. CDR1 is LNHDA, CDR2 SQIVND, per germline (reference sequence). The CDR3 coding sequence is TGTGCCAGGGTGGAGGGGCGGAGCGGCTACACCTTC. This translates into CARVEGRSGYTF.

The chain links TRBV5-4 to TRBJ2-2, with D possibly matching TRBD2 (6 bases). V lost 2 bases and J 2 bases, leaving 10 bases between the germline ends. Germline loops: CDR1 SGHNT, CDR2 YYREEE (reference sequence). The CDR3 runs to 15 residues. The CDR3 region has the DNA TGTGCCAGCAGCTTAGCGGGTCGTAACACCGGGGAGCTGTTTTTT. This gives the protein CASSLAGRNTGELFF.

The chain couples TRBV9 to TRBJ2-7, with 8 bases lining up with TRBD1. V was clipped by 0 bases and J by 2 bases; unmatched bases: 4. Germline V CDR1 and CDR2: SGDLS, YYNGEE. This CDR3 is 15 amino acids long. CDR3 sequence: CASSVGTGPPYEQYF. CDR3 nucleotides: TGTGCCAGCAGCGTAGGGACAGGGCCCCCCTACGAGCAGTACTTC.

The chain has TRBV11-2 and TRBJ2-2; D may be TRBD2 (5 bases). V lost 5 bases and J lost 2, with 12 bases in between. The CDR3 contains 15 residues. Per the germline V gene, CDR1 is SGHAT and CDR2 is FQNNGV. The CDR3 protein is CASSLSGANTGELFF. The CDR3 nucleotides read TGTGCCAGCAGCCTGAGCGGAGCTAACACCGGGGAGCTGTTTTTT.

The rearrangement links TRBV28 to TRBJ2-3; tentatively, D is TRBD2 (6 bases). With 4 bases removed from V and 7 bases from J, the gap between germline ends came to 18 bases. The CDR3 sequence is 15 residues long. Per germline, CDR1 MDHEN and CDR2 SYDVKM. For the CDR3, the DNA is TGTGCCAGCAGTTCGACTAGACTCCTTTTGAATACGCAGTATTTT. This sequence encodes CASSSTRLLLNTQYF.

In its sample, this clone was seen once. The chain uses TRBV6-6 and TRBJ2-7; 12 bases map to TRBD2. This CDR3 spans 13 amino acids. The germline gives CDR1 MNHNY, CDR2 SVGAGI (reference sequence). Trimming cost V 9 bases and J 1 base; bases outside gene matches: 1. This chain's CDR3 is CASGLAGSYEQYF. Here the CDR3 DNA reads TGTGCCAGTGGACTAGCGGGGTCCTACGAGCAGTACTTC.

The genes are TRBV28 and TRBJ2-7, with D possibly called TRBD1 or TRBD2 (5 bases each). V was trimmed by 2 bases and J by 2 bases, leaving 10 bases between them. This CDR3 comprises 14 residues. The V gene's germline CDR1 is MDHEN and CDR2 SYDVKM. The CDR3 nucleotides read TGTGCCAGCAGTTTAGAGGGCAGGGCCTACGAGCAGTACTTC. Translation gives CASSLEGRAYEQYF.

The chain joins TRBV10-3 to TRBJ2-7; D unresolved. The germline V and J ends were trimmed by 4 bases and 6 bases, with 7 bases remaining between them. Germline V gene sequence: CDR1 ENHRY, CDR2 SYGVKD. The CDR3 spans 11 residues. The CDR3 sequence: CAISGLGEQYF. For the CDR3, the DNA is TGTGCCATCAGTGGGCTCGGCGAGCAGTACTTC.

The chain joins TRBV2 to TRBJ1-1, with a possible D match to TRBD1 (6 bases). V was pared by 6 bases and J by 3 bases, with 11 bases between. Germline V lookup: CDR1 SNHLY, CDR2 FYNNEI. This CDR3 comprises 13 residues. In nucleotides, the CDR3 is TGTGCCAGCAGCAAACAGGGCTACACTGAAGCTTTCTTT. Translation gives CASSKQGYTEAFF.

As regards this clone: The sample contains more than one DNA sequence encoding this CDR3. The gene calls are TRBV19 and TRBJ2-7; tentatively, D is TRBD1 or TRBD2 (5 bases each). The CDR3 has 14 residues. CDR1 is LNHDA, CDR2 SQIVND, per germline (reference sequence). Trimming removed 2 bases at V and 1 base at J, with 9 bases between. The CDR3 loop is CASSIRDGSYEQYF. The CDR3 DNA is TGTGCCAGTAGTATACGGGACGGATCCTACGAGCAGTACTTC.

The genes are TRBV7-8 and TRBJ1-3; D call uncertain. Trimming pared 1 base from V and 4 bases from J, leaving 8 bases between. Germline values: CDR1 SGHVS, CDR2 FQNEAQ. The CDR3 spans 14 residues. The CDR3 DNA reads TGTGCCAGCAGCTTAGATGGCCAGGGAAACACCATATATTTT. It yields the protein CASSLDGQGNTIYF.

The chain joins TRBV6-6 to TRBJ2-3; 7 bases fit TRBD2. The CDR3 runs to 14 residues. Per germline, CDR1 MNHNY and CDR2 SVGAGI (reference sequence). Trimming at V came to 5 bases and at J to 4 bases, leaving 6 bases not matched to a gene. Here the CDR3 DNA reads TGTGCCAGCAGTCATATAGCGGGTGCAGATACGCAGTATTTT. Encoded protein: CASSHIAGADTQYF.

In nucleotides, the CDR3 is TGTGCCAGCTCACCTGGATACATCTTAAGCTCTGGGGCCAACGTCCTGACTTTC. As protein: CASSPGYILSSGANVLTF. The gene calls are TRBV18 and TRBJ2-6; D ambiguous. Germline V gives CDR1 KGHSH, CDR2 LQKENI. V lost 3 bases and J lost 0, with 15 bases in between. There are 18 residues in the CDR3.

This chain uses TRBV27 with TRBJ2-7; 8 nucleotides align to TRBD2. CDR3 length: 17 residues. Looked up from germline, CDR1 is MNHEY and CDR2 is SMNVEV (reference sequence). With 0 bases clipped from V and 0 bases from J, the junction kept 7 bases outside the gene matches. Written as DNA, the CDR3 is TGTGCCAGCAGTTTATCCGCCGCGGGAGGCGACTCCTACGAGCAGTACTTC. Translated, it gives CASSLSAAGGDSYEQYF.

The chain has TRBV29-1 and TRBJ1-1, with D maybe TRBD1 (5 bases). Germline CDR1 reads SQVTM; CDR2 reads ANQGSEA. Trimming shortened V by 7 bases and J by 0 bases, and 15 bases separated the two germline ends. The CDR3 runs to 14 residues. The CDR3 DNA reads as TGCAGCGCCGACGCCGGGACGTTGAACACTGAAGCTTTCTTT. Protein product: CSADAGTLNTEAFF.

The DNA of the CDR3 is TGTGCCAGCAGCCCGGACAGGGGCTCCTACGAGCAGTACTTC. It translates to CASSPDRGSYEQYF. V and J are TRBV5-4 and TRBJ2-7; 9 nucleotides align to TRBD1. V was pared by 4 bases and J by 0 bases, with 2 bases of the junction left unmatched. Germline V gene lookup returns CDR1 SGHNT and CDR2 YYREEE (reference sequence). This CDR3 has 14 residues.

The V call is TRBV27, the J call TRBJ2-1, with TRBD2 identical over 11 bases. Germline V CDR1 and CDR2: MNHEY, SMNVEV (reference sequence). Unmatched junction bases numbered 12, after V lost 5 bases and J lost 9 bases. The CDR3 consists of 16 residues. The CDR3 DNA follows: TGTGCCAGCAGTCCGCAAGGCGGACTAGCGGGCCCTGAGCAGTTCTTC. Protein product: CASSPQGGLAGPEQFF.

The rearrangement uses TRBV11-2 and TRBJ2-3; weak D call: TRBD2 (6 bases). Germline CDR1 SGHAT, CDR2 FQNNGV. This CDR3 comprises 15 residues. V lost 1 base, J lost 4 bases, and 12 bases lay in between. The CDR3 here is CASSLVIGGSDTQYF. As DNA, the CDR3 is TGTGCCAGCAGCTTAGTTATTGGAGGGTCAGATACGCAGTATTTT. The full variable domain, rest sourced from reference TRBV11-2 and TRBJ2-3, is EAGVAQSPRYKIIEKRQSVAFWCNPISGHATLYWYQQILGQGPKLLIQFQNNGVVDDSQLPKDRFSAERLKGVDSTLKIQPAKLEDSAVYLCASSLVIGGSDTQYFGPGTRLTVL.

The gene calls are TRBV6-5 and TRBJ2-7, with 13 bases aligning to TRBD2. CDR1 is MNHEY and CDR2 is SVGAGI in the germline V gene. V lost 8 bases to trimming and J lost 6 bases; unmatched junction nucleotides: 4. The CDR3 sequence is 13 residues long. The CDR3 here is CASGLAGEGEQYF. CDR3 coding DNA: TGTGCCAGCGGACTAGCGGGAGAGGGCGAGCAGTACTTC.

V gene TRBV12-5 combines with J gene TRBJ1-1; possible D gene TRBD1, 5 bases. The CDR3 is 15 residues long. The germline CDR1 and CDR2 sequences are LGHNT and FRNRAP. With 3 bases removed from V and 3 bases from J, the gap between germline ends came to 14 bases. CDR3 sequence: CASGLGLGVDTEAFF. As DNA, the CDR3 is TGTGCTAGTGGTTTAGGGCTAGGGGTGGACACTGAAGCTTTCTTT.

In DNA form, the CDR3 reads TGTGCCAGCAGCTTAGGGACTAGCGGGGGGCAGGGTGAGCAGTTCTTC. Its protein is CASSLGTSGGQGEQFF. V and J are TRBV11-3 and TRBJ2-1; 14 bases line up with TRBD2. The CDR3 runs to 16 residues. CDR1 and CDR2 (germline): SGHNT, YENEEA. Losses at the gene ends were 1 base for V and 9 bases for J; bases not matched to a gene: 5.

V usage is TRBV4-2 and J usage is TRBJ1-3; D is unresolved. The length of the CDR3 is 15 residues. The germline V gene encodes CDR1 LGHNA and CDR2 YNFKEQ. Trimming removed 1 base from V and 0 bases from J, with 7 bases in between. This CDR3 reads CASSQGRDSGNTIYF. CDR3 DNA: TGTGCCAGCAGCCAAGGAAGGGACTCTGGAAACACCATATATTTT.

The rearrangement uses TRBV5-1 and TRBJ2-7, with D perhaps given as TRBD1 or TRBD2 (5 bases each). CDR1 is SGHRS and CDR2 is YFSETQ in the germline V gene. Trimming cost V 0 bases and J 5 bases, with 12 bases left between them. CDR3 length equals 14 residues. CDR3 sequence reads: CASSLGQKGDEQYF. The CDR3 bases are TGCGCCAGCAGCTTGGGACAGAAGGGAGACGAGCAGTACTTC.

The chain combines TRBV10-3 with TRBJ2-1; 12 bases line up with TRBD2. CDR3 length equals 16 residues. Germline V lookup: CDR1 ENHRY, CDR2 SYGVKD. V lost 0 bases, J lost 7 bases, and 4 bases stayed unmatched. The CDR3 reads CAISESSGTSGNEQFF. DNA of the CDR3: TGTGCCATCAGTGAGTCCTCTGGGACTAGCGGGAATGAGCAGTTCTTC.

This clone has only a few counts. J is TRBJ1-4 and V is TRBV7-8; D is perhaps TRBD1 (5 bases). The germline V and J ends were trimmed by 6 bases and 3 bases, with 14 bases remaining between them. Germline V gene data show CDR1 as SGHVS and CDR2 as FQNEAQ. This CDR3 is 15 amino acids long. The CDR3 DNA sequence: TGTGCCAGCAGTCCCGACGGGACGGCTAATGAAAAACTGTTTTTT. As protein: CASSPDGTANEKLFF.

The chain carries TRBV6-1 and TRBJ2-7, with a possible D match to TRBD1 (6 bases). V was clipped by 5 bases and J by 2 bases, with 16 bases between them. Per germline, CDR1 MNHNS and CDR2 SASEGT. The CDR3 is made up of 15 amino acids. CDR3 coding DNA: TGTGCCAGCAGTCCCAGTTGGGGGCTCACCTACGAGCAGTACTTC. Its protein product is CASSPSWGLTYEQYF.

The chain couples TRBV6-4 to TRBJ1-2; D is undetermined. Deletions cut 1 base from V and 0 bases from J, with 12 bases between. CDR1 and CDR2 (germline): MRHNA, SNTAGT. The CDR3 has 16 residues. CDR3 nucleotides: TGTGCCAGCAGTGACTTATACCGGGAGACTAACTATGGCTACACCTTC. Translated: CASSDLYRETNYGYTF.

The DNA for the CDR3 is TGTGCCAGCAGCTTAAAGGGTGGTACTGAAGCTTTCTTT. Encoded protein: CASSLKGGTEAFF. The genes are TRBV7-2 and TRBJ1-1, with no clear D. The length of the CDR3 is 13 residues. Germline V gene sequence: CDR1 SGHTA, CDR2 FQGNSA. Trimming left V 2 bases short and J 5 bases short, with 9 bases between. The full variable domain, in which reference TRBV7-2 and TRBJ1-1 provide the parts outside the CDR3, is GAGVSQSPSNKVTEKGKDVELRCDPISGHTALYWYRQSLGQGLEFLIYFQGNSAPDKSGLPSDRFSAERTGGSVSTLTIQRTQQEDSAVYLCASSLKGGTEAFFGQGTRLTVV.

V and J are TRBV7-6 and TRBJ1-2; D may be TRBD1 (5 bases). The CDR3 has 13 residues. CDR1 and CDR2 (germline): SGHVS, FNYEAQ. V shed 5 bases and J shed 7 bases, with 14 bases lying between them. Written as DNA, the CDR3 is TGTGCCAGCAGCCCAGGCCAGGGTGGTGGCTACACCTTC. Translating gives CASSPGQGGGYTF.

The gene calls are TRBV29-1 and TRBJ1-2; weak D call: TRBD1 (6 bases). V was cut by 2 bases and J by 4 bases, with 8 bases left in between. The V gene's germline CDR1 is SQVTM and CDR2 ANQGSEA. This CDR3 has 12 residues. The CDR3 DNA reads TGCAGCGTTGAATCAGGGGCCTATGGCTACACCTTC. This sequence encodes CSVESGAYGYTF.